One and the same sample provided the 2 T cell receptor beta chains below, sequenced in a study of long-term antiretroviral therapy in people with HIV. With survey level as its setting, the immunoSEQ assay was v3.0. Generated by immunoSEQ multiplex PCR, the TCRdb table keeps only in-frame clones and is missing some. Of over 10,000 clones listed, around 77% are singletons. The sample was unsorted PBMCs, taken 0.5 years before starting antiretroviral therapy. Every receptor here comes from a woman in her 40s with HIV.

The genes are TRBV5-6 and TRBJ2-3; TRBD2 aligns across 12 bases. Germline-derived CDR1 and CDR2 are SGHDT and YYEEEE. The CDR3 consists of 18 residues. The V and J ends lost 1 base and 4 bases, in that order; junction bases with no gene match: 10. The CDR3 nucleotides are TGTGCCAGCAGCTTGTGGGGGCTTGGACTAGCGGGATCAGATACGCAGTATTTT. It specifies CASSLWGLGLAGSDTQYF.

This clone was counted between two and nine times. The chain uses TRBV9 and TRBJ2-7, with 7 positions matching TRBD1. The CDR3 contains 14 residues. V lost 4 bases to trimming and J lost 2 bases; unmatched junction nucleotides: 6. Germline V gene data show CDR1 as SGDLS and CDR2 as YYNGEE. The CDR3 here is CASSPGTDPYEQYF. CDR3 nucleotides: TGTGCCAGCAGCCCGGGGACAGATCCCTACGAGCAGTACTTC.